These T cell receptor beta chains were read from a single sample in a study of human T cells and chemical hapten exposure. A single record per CDR3 protein comes from TCRdb applying MiXCR to the RACE reads. The sample lists around 130,000 distinct CDR3 sequences, approximately 9% occurring once. Input material: whole blood. All receptors derive from a male donor in good health. Some clones in this sample may be carry-over from other donors' samples. The CDR3 runs from the conserved cysteine through the conserved F or W. A D gene is named only where the DNA matches it firmly. Expanded clones are given a class, and other clones once, few, many or no size at all.

j_call,v_call,clone_size,d_call,cdr3_nt,cdr3_aa
TRBJ2-7,TRBV6-1,NA,NA,TGTGCCAGCAGTGAACAAGGTGCCGAGCAGTACTTC,CASSEQGAEQYF
TRBJ2-7,TRBV20-1,many,NA,TGCAGTGCTAGAGGATACCGGGACACGGAGCAGTACTTC,CSARGYRDTEQYF
TRBJ2-1,TRBV29-1,few,NA,TGCAGCGCCGGGGGAGTGGTAAGGTCCGATGACAATGAGCAGTTCTTC,CSAGGVVRSDDNEQFF
TRBJ2-7,TRBV12-3/TRBV12-4,NA,NA,TGTGCCAGCAGTTCCCCTACCACGTCATCCTACGAGCAGTACTTC,CASSSPTTSSYEQYF
TRBJ2-1,TRBV7-9,NA,NA,TGTGCCAGCGCGGCGCATGAGCAGTTCTTC,CASAAHEQFF
TRBJ2-1,TRBV14,few,NA,TGTGCCAGCAGCCAAGGTCGTCTTTCCTACAATGAGCAGTTCTTC,CASSQGRLSYNEQFF
TRBJ1-4,TRBV6-5,many,NA,TGTGCCAGCAGTTACTCATCCCAGGGCGAAGAAAAACTGTTTTTT,CASSYSSQGEEKLFF
TRBJ2-5,TRBV6-1,many,NA,TGTGCCAGCAGTGAAGCAAGCCAAGAGACCCAGTACTTC,CASSEASQETQYF
TRBJ1-1,TRBV20-1,few,NA,TGCAGTGCTAGCGGGGGCCGAACTGAAGCTTTCTTT,CSASGGRTEAFF
TRBJ1-2,TRBV19,many,NA,TGTGCCAGTAACGAAGGGGGAGCTAACTATGGCTACACCTTC,CASNEGGANYGYTF
TRBJ2-7,TRBV7-9,NA,NA,TGTGCCAGCAGCTTCATTCCCGGCTCCTACGAGCAGTACTTC,CASSFIPGSYEQYF
TRBJ2-3,TRBV11-1,NA,NA,TGTGCCAGCAGCTTAACGAGCCCTAGCACAGATACGCAGTATTTT,CASSLTSPSTDTQYF
TRBJ2-1,TRBV6-4,NA,NA,TGTGCCAGCAGCCGGACTATTGGGGACAATGAGCAGTTCTTC,CASSRTIGDNEQFF
TRBJ1-1,TRBV12-3/TRBV12-4,few,NA,TGTGCCAGCAGTTTCCTGGGGGCAACGAACACTGAAGCTTTCTTT,CASSFLGATNTEAFF
TRBJ2-3,TRBV9,many,TRBD2,TGTGCCAGCAGCCAATTACAGGGCCCTACTAGCGGGAGAAGAAATACGCAGTATTTT,CASSQLQGPTSGRRNTQYF
TRBJ2-1,TRBV21-1,many,NA,TGTGCCAGCAGCAAAAAATATGAACGGCTAGCGGGAGGTGATGAGCAGTTCTTC,CASSKKYERLAGGDEQFF
TRBJ1-4,TRBV30,few,NA,TGTGCCTGGATGGGTGAAAAACTGTTTTTT,CAWMGEKLFF
TRBJ1-2,TRBV6-1,NA,NA,TGTGCCAGCAGCCCCGGGGGGGCGCAGATCTATGGCTACACCTTC,CASSPGGAQIYGYTF
TRBJ2-3,TRBV7-9,many,TRBD1,TGTGCCAGCAGCTCGGGACAGGGGGCGAGGGATACGCAGTATTTT,CASSSGQGARDTQYF
TRBJ2-7,TRBV20-1,many,TRBD2,TGCAGTGCTAGAGTTGCGGGGCGGGGGGACGAGCAGTACTTC,CSARVAGRGDEQYF
TRBJ2-5,TRBV5-1,many,NA,TGCGCCAGCAGCTTGGCCTCTTTATCCCAAGAGACCCAGTACTTC,CASSLASLSQETQYF
TRBJ2-2,TRBV6-2/TRBV6-3,NA,NA,TGTGCCAGCAGTTATAACACCGGGGAGCTGTTTTTT,CASSYNTGELFF
TRBJ2-1,TRBV4-1,NA,TRBD1,TGCGCCAGCACTTTCCGGGACAGCCTCTACAATGAGCAGTTCTTC,CASTFRDSLYNEQFF
TRBJ1-1,TRBV4-1,few,NA,TGCGCCAGCAGCCAAGAAGATCTGAACACTGAAGCTTTCTTT,CASSQEDLNTEAFF
TRBJ1-1,TRBV5-1,NA,NA,TGCGCCAGCAGCCTTGGAACAGGGTTCACTGAAGCTTTCTTT,CASSLGTGFTEAFF
TRBJ2-3,TRBV20-1,few,NA,TGCAGTGCTAGAGATAGCTCAACAACAGATACGCAGTATTTT,CSARDSSTTDTQYF
TRBJ1-5,TRBV9,few,NA,TGTGCCAGCAGCGACCAGGGTGGCCAGCCCCAGCATTTT,CASSDQGGQPQHF
TRBJ2-5,TRBV27,NA,TRBD1,TGTGCCAGCAGCCCCGTCGGACAGGGGGCAGGGGAGACCCAGTACTTC,CASSPVGQGAGETQYF
TRBJ1-5,TRBV7-2,many,NA,TGTGCCAGCAGCGATACCAATCAGCCCCAGCATTTT,CASSDTNQPQHF
TRBJ2-1,TRBV7-2,many,NA,TGTGCCAGCAGCATCCACAGCGGTTCCTACAATGAGCAGTTCTTC,CASSIHSGSYNEQFF
TRBJ1-1,TRBV6-5,NA,NA,TGTGCCAGCAGTTACTCGATCGGTTTGGGAGACGTAGCCGACACTGAAGCTTTCTTT,CASSYSIGLGDVADTEAFF
TRBJ2-1,TRBV5-1,NA,NA,TGCGCCTCTTACCGGGACTACAATGAGCAGTTCTTC,CASYRDYNEQFF
TRBJ2-3,TRBV25-1,many,TRBD2,TGTGCCAGCAGCCCCCTCGGGGGGTTAAACACAGATACGCAGTATTTT,CASSPLGGLNTDTQYF
TRBJ2-3,TRBV29-1,few,NA,TGCAGCGTTGGAGGGACCGGCACAGATACGCAGTATTTT,CSVGGTGTDTQYF
TRBJ2-1,TRBV5-1,few,NA,TGCGCCAGCAGCTTGGCGAATCCCCCCTACAATGAGCAGTTCTTC,CASSLANPPYNEQFF
TRBJ2-7,TRBV20-1,many,NA,TGCAGTGCTAGTTTGCGGGGCTCCTACGAGCAGTACTTC,CSASLRGSYEQYF
TRBJ1-1,TRBV5-1,many,NA,TGCGCCAGCAGCTCGGCTGGGGGCGGTACTGAAGCTTTCTTT,CASSSAGGGTEAFF
TRBJ2-3,TRBV30,NA,NA,TGTGCCTGGAGCCCACTGGGGGATACGCAGTATTTT,CAWSPLGDTQYF
TRBJ2-1,TRBV6-2/TRBV6-3,few,NA,TGTGCCAGCAGTTACGCCGCGGACGGGTACAATGAGCAGTTCTTC,CASSYAADGYNEQFF